This TCR beta chain came from a study of shared clonotypes between healthy human individuals. Both subsets, CD45RA+ naive and CD45RA-negative memory, were split from the CD4+ cells. Deep was the level used in running the assay. The repertoire was sequenced with immunoSEQ multiplex PCR; TCRdb's copy has only in-frame clones and lacks some. The sample holds about 2 million clones; over 85% are singletons and the top ten take under 0.15%. Turning to this clone: Its target is unknown. The same CDR3 arises from other DNA sequences in this sample as well.

Study-wide results and limits: Naive subsets generally had larger estimated richness than memory subsets. Some clonotypes were shared by all four sorted-subset donors, while others were not shared. The non-shared ones had lower generation probabilities than the shared ones.

The CDR3 runs to 15 residues. Germline CDR1 and CDR2: SGHRS and YFSETQ. The J segment lost 5 bases and the V segment lost 1 base, leaving 3 bases of the junction unmatched. Source material: naive CD4+ T cells sorted from blood. Subset described: CD45RA+ positively selected. The J gene is TRBJ1-6, the V gene TRBV5-1, with 7 bases fitting TRBD1. This receptor was obtained from a man younger than 30 in good health. The CDR3 DNA sequence: TGCGCCAGCAGCTTGAACAGGGGCGATAATTCACCCCTCCACTTT. This sequence encodes CASSLNRGDNSPLHF. The full variable domain, its missing parts supplied by reference TRBV5-1 and TRBJ1-6, is KAGVTQTPRYLIKTRGQQVTLSCSPISGHRSVSWYQQTPGQGLQFLFEYFSETQRNKGNFPGRFSGRQFSNSRSEMNVSTLELGDSALYLCASSLNRGDNSPLHFGNGTRLTVT.